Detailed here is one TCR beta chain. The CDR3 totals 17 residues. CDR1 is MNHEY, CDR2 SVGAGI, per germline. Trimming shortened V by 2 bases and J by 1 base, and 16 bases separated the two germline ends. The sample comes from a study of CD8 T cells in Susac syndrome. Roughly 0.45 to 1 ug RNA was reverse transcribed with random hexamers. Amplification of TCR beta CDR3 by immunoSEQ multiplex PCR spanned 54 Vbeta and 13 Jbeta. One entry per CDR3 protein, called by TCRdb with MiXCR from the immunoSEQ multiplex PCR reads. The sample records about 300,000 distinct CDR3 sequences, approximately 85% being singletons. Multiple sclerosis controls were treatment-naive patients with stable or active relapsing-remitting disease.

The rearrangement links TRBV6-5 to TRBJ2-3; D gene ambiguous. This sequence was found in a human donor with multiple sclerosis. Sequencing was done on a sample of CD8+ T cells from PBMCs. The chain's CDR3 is CASSYVAPGWGTDTQYF. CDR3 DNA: TGTGCCAGCAGTTACGTAGCCCCCGGATGGGGCACAGATACGCAGTATTTT.